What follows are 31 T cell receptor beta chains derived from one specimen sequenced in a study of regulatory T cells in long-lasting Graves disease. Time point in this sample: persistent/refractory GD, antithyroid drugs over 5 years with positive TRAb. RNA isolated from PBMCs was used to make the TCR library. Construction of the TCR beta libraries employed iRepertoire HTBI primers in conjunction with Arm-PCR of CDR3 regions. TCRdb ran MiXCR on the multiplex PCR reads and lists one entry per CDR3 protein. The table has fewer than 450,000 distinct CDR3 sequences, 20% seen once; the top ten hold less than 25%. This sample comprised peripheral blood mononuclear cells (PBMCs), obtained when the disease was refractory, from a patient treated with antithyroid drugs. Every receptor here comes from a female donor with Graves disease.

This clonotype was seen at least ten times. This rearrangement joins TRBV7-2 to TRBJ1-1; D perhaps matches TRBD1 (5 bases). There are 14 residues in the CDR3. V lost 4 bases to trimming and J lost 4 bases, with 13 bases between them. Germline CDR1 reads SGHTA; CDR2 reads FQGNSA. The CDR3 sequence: CASSSFGGSTEAFF. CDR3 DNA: TGTGCCAGCAGCTCCTTCGGGGGGTCCACTGAAGCTTTCTTT.

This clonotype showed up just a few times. The CDR3 coding sequence is TGTGCCAGTAGTTTGACAGGGACTGGGGCCAACGTCCTGACTTTC. Protein sequence: CASSLTGTGANVLTF. The chain has TRBV19 and TRBJ2-6; 7 bases map to TRBD1. The germline V gene has CDR1 LNHDA and CDR2 SQIVND (reference sequence). This CDR3 comprises 15 residues. V was clipped by 5 bases and J by 2 bases; unmatched bases: 3.

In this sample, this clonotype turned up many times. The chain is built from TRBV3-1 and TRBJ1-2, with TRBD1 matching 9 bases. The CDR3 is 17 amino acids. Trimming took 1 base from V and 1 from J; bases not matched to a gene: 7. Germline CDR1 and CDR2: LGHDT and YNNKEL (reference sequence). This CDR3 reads CASSQVGQGSNNYGYTF. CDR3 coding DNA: TGTGCCAGCAGCCAAGTGGGACAGGGATCTAATAACTATGGCTACACCTTC.

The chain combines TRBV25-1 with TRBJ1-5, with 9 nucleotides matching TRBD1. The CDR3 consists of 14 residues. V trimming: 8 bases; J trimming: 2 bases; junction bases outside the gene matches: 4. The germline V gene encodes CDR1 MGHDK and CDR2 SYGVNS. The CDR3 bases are TGTGCCAGCGCCGGACAGGGGCGCAATCAGCCCCAGCATTTT. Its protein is CASAGQGRNQPQHF.

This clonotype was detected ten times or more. The CDR3 bases are TGCAGTGCTATAAACAGGAGAGCCAAAAACATTCAGTACTTC. Its protein product is CSAINRRAKNIQYF. The chain carries TRBV20-1 and TRBJ2-4; TRBD1 might be the D (5 bases). This CDR3 comprises 14 residues. V was clipped by 4 bases and J by 0 bases, with 10 bases between them. Germline values: CDR1 DFQATT, CDR2 SNEGSKA (reference sequence).

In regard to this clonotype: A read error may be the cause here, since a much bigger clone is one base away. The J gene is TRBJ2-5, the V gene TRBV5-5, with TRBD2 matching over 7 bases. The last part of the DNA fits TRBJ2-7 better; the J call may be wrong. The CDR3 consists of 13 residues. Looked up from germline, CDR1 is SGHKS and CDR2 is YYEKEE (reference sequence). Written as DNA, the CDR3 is TGTGCCAGCATGCGGGAGAAAGCTCACGAGCAGTACTTC. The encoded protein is CASMREKAHEQYF.

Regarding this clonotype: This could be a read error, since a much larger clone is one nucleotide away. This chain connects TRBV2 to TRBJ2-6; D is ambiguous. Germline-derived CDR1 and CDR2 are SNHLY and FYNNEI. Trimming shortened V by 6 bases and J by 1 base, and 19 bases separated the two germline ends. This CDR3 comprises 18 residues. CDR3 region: CASRADGRLISGANVLTF. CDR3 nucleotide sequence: TGTGCCAGCAGGGCCGACGGACGGCTGATATCTGGGGCCAACGTCCTGACTTTC.

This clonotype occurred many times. CDR3 sequence (DNA): TGTGCCAGCAGTCTTTACTCTTTTGCGGGAGACGTACAAGAGACCCAGTACTTC. It specifies CASSLYSFAGDVQETQYF. The rearrangement links TRBV12-3 or TRBV12-4 to TRBJ2-5, with 7 bases that match TRBD2. This CDR3 has 18 residues. V gave up 5 bases and J gave up 2 bases; unmatched junction bases: 17.

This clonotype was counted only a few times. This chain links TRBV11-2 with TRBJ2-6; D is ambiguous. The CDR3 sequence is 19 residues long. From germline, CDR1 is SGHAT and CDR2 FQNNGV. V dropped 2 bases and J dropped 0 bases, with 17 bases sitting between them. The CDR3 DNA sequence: TGTGCCAGCAGCTTAAGTTTCGGTCGGCAGCGCTCTGGGGCCAACGTCCTGACTTTC. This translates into CASSLSFGRQRSGANVLTF.

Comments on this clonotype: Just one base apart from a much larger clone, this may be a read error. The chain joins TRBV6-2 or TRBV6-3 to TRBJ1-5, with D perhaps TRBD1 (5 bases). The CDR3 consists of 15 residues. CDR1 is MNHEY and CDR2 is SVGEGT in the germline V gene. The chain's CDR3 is CASSGRQYSNQPRHF. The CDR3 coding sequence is TGTGCCAGCAGTGGTCGACAGTATAGCAATCAGCCCCGGCATTTT.

As DNA, the CDR3 is TGTGCCAGCAGCGGCGCGGGGAGGAACTATGGCTACACCTTC. Amino acids: CASSGAGRNYGYTF. J is TRBJ1-2 and V is TRBV6-1; D is ambiguous. There are 14 residues in the CDR3. The germline V gene encodes CDR1 MNHNS and CDR2 SASEGT. The V end lost 6 bases, the J end lost 2 bases, and 13 bases lay between the germline ends.

The CDR3 nucleotides are TGTGCCTGGAGTGTGGTGGAGTACGAGCAGTACTTC. This sequence encodes CAWSVVEYEQYF. The chain carries TRBV30 and TRBJ2-7; D not certain. V was trimmed by 0 bases and J by 4 bases, leaving 7 bases between them. Germline lookup yields CDR1 GTSNPN and CDR2 SVGIG (reference sequence). The CDR3 is 12 amino acids.

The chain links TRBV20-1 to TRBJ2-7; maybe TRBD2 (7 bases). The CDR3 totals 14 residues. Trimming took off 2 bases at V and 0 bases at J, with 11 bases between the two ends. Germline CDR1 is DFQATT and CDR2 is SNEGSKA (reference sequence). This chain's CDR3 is CSARRGAGSYEQYF. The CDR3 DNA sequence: TGCAGTGCTAGACGGGGGGCTGGCTCCTACGAGCAGTACTTC.

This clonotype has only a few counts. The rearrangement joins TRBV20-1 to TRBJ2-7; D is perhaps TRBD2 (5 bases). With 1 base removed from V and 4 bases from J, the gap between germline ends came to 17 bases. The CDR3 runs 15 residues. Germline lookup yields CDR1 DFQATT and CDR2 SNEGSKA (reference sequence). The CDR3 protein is CSARGSTGSGYEQYF. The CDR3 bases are TGCAGTGCTAGAGGGTCGACGGGCTCGGGGTACGAGCAGTACTTC.

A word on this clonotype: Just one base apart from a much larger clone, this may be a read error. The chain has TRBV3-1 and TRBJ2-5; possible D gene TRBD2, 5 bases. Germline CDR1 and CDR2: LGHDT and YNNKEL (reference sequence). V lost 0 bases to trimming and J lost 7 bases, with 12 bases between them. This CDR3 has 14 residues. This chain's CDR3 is CASSQEGSRRTQYF. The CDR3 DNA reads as TGTGCCAGCAGCCAAGAGGGGAGCCGGAGGACCCAGTACTTC.

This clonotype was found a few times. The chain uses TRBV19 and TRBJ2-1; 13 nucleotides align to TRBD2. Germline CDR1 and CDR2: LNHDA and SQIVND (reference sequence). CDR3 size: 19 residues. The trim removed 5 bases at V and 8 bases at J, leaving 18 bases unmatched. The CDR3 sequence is CASSLYPGTSGTPGDEQFF. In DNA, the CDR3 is TGTGCCAGTAGTCTCTACCCCGGGACTAGCGGGACCCCGGGGGATGAGCAGTTCTTC.

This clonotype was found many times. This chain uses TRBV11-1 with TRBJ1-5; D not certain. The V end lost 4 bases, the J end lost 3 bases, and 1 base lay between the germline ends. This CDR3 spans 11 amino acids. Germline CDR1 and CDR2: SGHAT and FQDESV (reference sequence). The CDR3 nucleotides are TGTGCCAGCAGCTCCAATCAGCCCCAGCATTTT. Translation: CASSSNQPQHF.

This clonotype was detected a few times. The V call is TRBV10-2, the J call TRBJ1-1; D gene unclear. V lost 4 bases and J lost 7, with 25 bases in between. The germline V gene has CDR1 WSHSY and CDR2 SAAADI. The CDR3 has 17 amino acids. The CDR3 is CASSATGIRVRVIEAFF. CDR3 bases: TGCGCCAGCAGTGCGACCGGTATTAGAGTGCGAGTGATTGAAGCTTTCTTT.

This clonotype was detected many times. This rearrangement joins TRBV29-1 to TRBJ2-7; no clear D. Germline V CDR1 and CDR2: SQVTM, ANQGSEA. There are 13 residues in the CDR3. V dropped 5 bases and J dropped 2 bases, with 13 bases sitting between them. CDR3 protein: CSVLRDKPYEQYF. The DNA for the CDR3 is TGCAGCGTTTTAAGAGACAAACCCTACGAGCAGTACTTC.

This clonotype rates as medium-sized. The CDR3 is CSAGPAVRRAQYF. CDR3 nucleotides: TGTTCCGCGGGGCCGGCGGTCCGCAGGGCCCAGTACTTC. This chain links TRBV6-2 or TRBV6-3 with TRBJ2-5; possibly TRBD2 for D (6 bases). This CDR3 is built from 13 residues. Looked up from germline, CDR1 is MNHEY and CDR2 is SVGEGT.

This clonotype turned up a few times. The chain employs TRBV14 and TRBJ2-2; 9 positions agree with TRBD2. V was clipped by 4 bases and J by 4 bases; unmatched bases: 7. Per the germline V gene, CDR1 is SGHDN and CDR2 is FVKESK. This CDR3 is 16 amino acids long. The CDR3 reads CASSPLAGAFTGELFF. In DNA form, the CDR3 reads TGTGCCAGCAGCCCATTAGCGGGAGCATTCACCGGGGAGCTGTTTTTT.

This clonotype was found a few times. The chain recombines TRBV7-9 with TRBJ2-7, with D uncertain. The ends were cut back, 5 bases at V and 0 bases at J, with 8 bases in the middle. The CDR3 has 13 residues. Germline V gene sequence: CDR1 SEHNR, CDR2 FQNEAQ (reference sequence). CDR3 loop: CASSRVGSYEQYF. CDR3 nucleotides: TGTGCCAGCAGCCGCGTAGGCTCCTACGAGCAGTACTTC.

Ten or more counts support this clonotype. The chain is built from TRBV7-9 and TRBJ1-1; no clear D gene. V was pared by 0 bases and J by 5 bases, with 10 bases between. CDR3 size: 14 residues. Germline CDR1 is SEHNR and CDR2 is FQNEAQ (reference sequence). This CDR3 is CASSLALDGTEAFF. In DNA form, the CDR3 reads TGTGCCAGCAGCTTAGCGTTGGACGGAACTGAAGCTTTCTTT.

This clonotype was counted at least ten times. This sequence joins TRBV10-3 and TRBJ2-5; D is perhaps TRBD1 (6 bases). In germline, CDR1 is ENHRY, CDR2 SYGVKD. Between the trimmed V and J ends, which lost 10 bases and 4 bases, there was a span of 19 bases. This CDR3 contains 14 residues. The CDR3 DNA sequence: TGTGCCACAAAAGGGATCGAAGGGGGAGAGACCCAGTACTTC. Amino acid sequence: CATKGIEGGETQYF.

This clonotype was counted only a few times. The CDR3 DNA sequence: TGTGCCAGTAGTACCGGACAGGGAGTGGGCACTGAAGCTTTCTTT. Its protein product is CASSTGQGVGTEAFF. This chain links TRBV19 with TRBJ1-1; 8 bases are a match to TRBD1. After removal of 4 bases from V and 4 bases from J, the junction contained 8 bases not matched to a gene. The CDR3 has 15 residues. Germline V gene lookup returns CDR1 LNHDA and CDR2 SQIVND (reference sequence).

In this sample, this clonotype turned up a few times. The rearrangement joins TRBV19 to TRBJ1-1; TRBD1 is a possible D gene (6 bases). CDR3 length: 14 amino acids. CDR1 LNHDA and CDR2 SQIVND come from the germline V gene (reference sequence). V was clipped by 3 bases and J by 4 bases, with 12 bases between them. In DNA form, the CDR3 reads TGTGCCAGTAGTATCTTTTCGGACAGCACTGAAGCTTTCTTT. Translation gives CASSIFSDSTEAFF.

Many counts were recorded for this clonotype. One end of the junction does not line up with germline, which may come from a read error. The CDR3 here is CASSSAGTERTVVF. CDR3 coding DNA: TGTGCCAGCAGCTCTGCCGGGACGGAGAGAACTGTGGTTTTT. This chain connects TRBV7-9 to TRBJ1-4; the D gene is possibly TRBD1 (5 bases). The CDR3 is 14 amino acids. CDR1 and CDR2 from the germline V gene are SEHNR and FQNEAQ (reference sequence).

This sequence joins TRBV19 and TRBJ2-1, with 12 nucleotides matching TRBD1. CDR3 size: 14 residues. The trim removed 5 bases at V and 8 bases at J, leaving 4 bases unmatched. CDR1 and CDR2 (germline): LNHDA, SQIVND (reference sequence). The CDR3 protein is CASSLGTGGHEQFF. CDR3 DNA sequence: TGTGCCAGTAGTCTCGGGACAGGGGGCCATGAGCAGTTCTTC.

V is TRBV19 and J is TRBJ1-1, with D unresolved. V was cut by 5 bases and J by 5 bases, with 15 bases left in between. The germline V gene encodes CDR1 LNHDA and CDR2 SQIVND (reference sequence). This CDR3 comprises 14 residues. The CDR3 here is CASSPGLARTEAFF. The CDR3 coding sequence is TGTGCCAGTAGTCCCGGCCTGGCGCGGACTGAAGCTTTCTTT.

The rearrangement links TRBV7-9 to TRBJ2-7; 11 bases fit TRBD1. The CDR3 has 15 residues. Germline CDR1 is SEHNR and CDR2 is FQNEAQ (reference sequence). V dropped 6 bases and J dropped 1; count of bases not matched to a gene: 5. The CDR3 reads CASSWGTGGSYEQYF. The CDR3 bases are TGTGCCAGCAGTTGGGGGACAGGGGGTTCCTACGAGCAGTACTTC. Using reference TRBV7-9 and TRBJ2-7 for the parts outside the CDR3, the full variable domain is DTGVSQNPRHKITKRGQNVTFRCDPISEHNRLYWYRQTLGQGPEFLTYFQNEAQLEKSRLLSDRFSAERPKGSFSTLEIQRTEQGDSAMYLCASSWGTGGSYEQYFGPGTRLTVT.

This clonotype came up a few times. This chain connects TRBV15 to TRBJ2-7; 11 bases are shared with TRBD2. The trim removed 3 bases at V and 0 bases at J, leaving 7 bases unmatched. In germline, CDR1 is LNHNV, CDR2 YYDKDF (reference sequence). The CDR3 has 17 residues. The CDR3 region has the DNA TGTGCCACCAGCAGCTTAGCGGGAGGGCCGGCCTCCTACGAGCAGTACTTC. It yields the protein CATSSLAGGPASYEQYF.